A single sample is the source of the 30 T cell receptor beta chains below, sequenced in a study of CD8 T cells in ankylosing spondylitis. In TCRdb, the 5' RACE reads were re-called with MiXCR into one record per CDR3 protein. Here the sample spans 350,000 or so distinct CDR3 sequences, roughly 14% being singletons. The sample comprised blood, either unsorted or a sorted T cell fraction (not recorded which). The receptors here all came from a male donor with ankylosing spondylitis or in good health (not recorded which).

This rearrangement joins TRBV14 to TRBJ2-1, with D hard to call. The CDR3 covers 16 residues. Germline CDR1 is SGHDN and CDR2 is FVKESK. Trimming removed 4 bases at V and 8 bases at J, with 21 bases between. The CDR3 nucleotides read TGTGCCAGCAGCCCGTTTTATGAGGCTGGGAACCATGAGCAGTTCTTC. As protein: CASSPFYEAGNHEQFF.

This CDR3 reads CSVGGVLLPEQYF. The DNA of the CDR3 is TGCAGCGTGGGGGGGGTGCTCCTCCCCGAGCAGTACTTC. The V gene is TRBV29-1, the J gene TRBJ2-7; 7 bases align to TRBD2. The CDR3 contains 13 residues. V was clipped by 6 bases and J by 6 bases; unmatched bases: 11. Germline assignment: CDR1 SQVTM and CDR2 ANQGSEA.

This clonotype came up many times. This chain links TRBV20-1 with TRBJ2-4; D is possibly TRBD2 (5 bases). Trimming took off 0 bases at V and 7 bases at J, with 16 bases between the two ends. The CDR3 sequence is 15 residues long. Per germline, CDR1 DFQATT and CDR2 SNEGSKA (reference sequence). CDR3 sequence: CSARDGGGRRNIQYF. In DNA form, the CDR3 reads TGCAGTGCTAGAGATGGAGGTGGACGGCGGAACATTCAGTACTTC.

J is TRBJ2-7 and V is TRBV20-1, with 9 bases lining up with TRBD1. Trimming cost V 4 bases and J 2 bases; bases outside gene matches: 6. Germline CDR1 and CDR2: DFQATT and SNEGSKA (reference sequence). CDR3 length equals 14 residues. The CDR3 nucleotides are TGCAGTGCTAAGACCCGGACAGGGGCCTACGAGCAGTACTTC. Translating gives CSAKTRTGAYEQYF.

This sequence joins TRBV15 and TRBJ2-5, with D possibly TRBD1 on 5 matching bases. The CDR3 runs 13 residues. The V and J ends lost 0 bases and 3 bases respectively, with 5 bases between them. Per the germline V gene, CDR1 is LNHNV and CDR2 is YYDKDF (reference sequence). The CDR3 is CATSRDREETQYF. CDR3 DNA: TGTGCCACCAGCAGAGACAGGGAAGAGACCCAGTACTTC.

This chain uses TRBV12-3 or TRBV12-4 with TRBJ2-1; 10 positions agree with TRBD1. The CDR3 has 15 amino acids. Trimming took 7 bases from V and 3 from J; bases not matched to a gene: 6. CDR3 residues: CASTIGQGGYNEQFF. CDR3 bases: TGTGCCAGCACCATTGGACAGGGGGGCTACAATGAGCAGTTCTTC.

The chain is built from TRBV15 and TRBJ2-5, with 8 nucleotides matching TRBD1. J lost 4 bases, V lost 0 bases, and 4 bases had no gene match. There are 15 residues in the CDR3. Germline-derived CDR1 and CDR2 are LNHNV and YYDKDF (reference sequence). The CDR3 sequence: CATSRDRGLGETQYF. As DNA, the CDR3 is TGTGCCACCAGCAGAGACAGGGGGCTGGGAGAGACCCAGTACTTC.

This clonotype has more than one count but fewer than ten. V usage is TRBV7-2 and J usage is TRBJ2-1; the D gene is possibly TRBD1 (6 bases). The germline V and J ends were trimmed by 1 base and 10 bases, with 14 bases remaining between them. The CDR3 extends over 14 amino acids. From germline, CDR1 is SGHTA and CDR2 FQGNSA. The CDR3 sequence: CASSLDLGAGEQFF. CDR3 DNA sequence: TGTGCCAGCAGCTTAGACCTGGGGGCCGGGGAGCAGTTCTTC.

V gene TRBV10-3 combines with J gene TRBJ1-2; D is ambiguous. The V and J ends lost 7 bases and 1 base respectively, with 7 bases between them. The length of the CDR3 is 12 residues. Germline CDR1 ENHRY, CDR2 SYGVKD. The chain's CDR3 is CAINIHNYGYTF. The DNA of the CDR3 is TGTGCCATCAATATCCATAACTATGGCTACACCTTC.

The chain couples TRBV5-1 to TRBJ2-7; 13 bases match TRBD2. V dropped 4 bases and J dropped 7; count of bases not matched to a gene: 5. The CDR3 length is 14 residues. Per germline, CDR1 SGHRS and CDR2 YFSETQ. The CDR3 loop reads CASSLTSGGAEQYF. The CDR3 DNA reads TGCGCCAGCAGCCTAACTAGCGGGGGGGCGGAGCAGTACTTC.

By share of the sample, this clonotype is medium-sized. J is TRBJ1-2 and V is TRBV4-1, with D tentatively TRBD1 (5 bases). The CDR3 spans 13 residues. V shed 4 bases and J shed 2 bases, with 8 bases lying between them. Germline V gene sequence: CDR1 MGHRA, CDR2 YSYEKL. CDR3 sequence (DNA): TGCGCCAGCAGCCCTCAGGGAAACTATGGCTACACCTTC. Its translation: CASSPQGNYGYTF.

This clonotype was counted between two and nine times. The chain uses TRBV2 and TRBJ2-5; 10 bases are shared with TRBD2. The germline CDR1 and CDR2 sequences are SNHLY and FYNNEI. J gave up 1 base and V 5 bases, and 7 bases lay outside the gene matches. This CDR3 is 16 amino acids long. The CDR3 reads CASSPPGLASQETQYF. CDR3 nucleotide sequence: TGTGCCAGCAGTCCCCCGGGACTAGCGAGCCAAGAGACCCAGTACTTC. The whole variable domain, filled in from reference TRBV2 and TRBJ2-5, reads EPEVTQTPSHQVTQMGQEVILRCVPISNHLYFYWYRQILGQKVEFLVSFYNNEISEKSEIFDDQFSVERPDGSNFTLKIRSTKLEDSAMYFCASSPPGLASQETQYFGPGTRLLVL.

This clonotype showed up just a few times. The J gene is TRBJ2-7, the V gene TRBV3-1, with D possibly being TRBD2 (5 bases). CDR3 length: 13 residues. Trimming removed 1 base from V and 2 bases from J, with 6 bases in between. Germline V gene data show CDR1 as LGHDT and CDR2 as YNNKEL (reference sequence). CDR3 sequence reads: CASSQAGTYEQYF. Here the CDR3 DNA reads TGTGCCAGCAGCCAAGCGGGGACCTACGAGCAGTACTTC.

The CDR3 bases are TGCAGCGGCTTACGACGGTCGGGTCCACAAGAGACCCAGTACTTC. Protein sequence: CSGLRRSGPQETQYF. The chain employs TRBV29-1 and TRBJ2-5; no firm D call. Trimming removed 7 bases at V and 2 bases at J, with 20 bases between. There are 15 residues in the CDR3. CDR1 SQVTM and CDR2 ANQGSEA come from the germline V gene.

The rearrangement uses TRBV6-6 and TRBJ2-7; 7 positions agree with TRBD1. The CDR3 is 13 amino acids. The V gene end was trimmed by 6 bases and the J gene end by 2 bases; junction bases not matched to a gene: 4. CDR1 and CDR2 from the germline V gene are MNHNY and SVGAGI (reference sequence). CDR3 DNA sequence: TGTGCCAGCAGGACCGGGACAGCCTACGAGCAGTACTTC. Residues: CASRTGTAYEQYF.

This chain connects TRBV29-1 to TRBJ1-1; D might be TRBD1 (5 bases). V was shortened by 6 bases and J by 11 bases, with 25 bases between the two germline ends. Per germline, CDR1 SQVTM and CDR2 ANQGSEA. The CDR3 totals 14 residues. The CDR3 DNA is TGCAGCGTCGCAACTACCGGGACCTTTAGTCAGGCTTTCTTT. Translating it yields CSVATTGTFSQAFF.

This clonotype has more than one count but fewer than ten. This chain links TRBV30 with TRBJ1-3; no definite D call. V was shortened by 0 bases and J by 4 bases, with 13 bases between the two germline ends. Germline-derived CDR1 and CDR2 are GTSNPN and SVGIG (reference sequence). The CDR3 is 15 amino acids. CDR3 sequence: CAWSVGRGSGNTIYF. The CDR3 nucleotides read TGTGCCTGGAGTGTAGGGAGAGGATCCGGAAACACCATATATTTT.

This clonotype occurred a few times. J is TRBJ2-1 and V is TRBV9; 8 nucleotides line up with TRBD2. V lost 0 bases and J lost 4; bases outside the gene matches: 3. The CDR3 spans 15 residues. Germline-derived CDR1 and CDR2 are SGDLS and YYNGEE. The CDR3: CASSVAPGGYNEQFF. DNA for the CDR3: TGTGCCAGCAGCGTAGCTCCGGGAGGGTACAATGAGCAGTTCTTC.

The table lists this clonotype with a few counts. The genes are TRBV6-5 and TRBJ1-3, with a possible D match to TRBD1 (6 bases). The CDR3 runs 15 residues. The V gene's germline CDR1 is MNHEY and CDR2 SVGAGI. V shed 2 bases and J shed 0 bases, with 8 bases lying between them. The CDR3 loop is CASSYGQSSGNTIYF. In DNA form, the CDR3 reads TGTGCCAGCAGTTACGGACAGAGCTCTGGAAACACCATATATTTT.

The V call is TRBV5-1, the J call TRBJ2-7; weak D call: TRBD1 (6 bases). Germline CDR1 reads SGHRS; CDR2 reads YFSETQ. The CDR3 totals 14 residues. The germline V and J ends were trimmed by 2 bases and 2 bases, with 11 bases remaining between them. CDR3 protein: CASSFTGSPYEQYF. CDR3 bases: TGCGCCAGCAGCTTTACAGGGTCTCCCTACGAGCAGTACTTC.

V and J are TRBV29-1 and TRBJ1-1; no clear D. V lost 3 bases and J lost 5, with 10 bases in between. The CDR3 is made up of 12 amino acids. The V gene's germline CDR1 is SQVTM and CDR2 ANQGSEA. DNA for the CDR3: TGCAGCGTTGAGGAGGGAGGTACTGAAGCTTTCTTT. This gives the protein CSVEEGGTEAFF. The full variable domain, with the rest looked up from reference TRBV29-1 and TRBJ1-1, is SAVISQKPSRDICQRGTSLTIQCQVDSQVTMMFWYRQQPGQSLTLIATANQGSEATYESGFVIDKFPISRPNLTFSTLTVSNMSPEDSSIYLCSVEEGGTEAFFGQGTRLTVV.

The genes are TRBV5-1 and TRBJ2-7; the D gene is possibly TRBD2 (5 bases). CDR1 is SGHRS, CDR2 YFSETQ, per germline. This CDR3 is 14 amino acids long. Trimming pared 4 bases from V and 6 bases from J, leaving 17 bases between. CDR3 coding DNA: TGCGCCAGCAGCGTACGGTCCAGTCGGGGCGAGCAGTACTTC. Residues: CASSVRSSRGEQYF.

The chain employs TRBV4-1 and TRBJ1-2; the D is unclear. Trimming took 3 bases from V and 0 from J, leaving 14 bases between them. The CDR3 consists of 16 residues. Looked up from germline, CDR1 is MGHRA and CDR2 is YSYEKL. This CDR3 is CASSQDRLQPNYGYTF. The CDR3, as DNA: TGCGCCAGCAGCCAGGACCGACTGCAACCTAACTATGGCTACACCTTC.

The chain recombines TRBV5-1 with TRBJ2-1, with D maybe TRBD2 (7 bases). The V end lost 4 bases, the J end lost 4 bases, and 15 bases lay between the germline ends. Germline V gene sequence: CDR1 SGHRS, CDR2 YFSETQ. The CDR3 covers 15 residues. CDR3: CASSGGGGSYNEQFF. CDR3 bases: TGCGCCAGCAGCGGGGGCGGGGGCTCTTACAATGAGCAGTTCTTC.

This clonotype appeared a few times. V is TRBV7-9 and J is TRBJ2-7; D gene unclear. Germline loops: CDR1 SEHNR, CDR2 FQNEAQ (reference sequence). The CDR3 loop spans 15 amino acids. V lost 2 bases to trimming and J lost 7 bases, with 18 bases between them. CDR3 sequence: CASSLMGNLAQEQYF. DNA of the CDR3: TGTGCCAGCAGCTTAATGGGGAATTTGGCCCAGGAGCAGTACTTC. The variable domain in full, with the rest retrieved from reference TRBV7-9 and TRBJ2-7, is DTGVSQNPRHKITKRGQNVTFRCDPISEHNRLYWYRQTLGQGPEFLTYFQNEAQLEKSRLLSDRFSAERPKGSFSTLEIQRTEQGDSAMYLCASSLMGNLAQEQYFGPGTRLTVT.

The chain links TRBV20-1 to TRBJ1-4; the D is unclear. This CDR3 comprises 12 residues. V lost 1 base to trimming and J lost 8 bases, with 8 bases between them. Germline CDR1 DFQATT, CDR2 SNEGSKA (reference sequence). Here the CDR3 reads CSARGEEEKLFF. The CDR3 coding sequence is TGCAGTGCTAGAGGAGAGGAGGAAAAACTGTTTTTT.

In DNA form, the CDR3 reads TGTGCCAGCAGCGGAAACCTTCACAGGGGGTATGGGGCCAACGTCCTGACTTTC. Its protein product is CASSGNLHRGYGANVLTF. J is TRBJ2-6 and V is TRBV6-1; 8 positions agree with TRBD1. The CDR3 contains 18 residues. CDR1 and CDR2 from the germline V gene are MNHNS and SASEGT. V trimming: 6 bases; J trimming: 3 bases; junction bases outside the gene matches: 13.

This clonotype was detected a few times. In nucleotides, the CDR3 is TGCGCCAGCAGCTTTGAGTTTAGCACAGATACGCAGTATTTT. It specifies CASSFEFSTDTQYF. This chain joins TRBV5-1 and TRBJ2-3; D is unclear. This CDR3 comprises 14 residues. Germline CDR1 reads SGHRS; CDR2 reads YFSETQ. V was shortened by 2 bases and J by 0 bases, with 7 bases between the two germline ends.

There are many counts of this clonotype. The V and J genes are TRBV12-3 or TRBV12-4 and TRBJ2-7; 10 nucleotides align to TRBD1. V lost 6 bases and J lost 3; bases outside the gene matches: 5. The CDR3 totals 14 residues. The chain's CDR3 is CASRPGQGSYEQYF. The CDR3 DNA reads TGTGCCAGCAGACCGGGACAGGGGAGCTACGAGCAGTACTTC.

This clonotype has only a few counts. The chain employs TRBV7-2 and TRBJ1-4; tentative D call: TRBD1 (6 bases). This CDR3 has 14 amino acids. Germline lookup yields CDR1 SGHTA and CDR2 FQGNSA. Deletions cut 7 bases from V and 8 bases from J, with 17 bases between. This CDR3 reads CASKVMGAGEKLFF. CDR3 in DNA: TGTGCCAGCAAAGTCATGGGGGCGGGGGAAAAACTGTTTTTT.